This T cell receptor beta chain came from a study of T cell responses to AZD1222 COVID-19 vaccine. Clones were sequenced by immunoSEQ multiplex PCR, and TCRdb holds only the in-frame ones, with some missing. The table has roughly 150,000 clones, less than 95% seen once. This clone has a handful of counts. In germline, CDR1 is SGHDT, CDR2 YYEEEE. The CDR3 loop spans 19 amino acids. Trimming at V came to 2 bases and at J to 0 bases, leaving 11 bases not matched to a gene. The TCR was taken from an adult who received the AZD1222 COVID-19 vaccine. The V call is TRBV5-6, the J call TRBJ2-6; 7 bases map to TRBD1. The source material was peripheral blood, sampled 28 days after the second AZD1222 dose. DNA of the CDR3: TGTGCCAGCAGCTTAGGGACAGCAAGGGCCTACTCTGGGGCCAACGTCCTGACTTTC. This gives the protein CASSLGTARAYSGANVLTF.